This TCR beta chain was recorded in a study of cytomegalovirus exposure and HLA in healthy donors. Study-level points and caveats: Later genetic work tied a missense DCLRE1C variant to beta-chain V and J trimming. Later analysis revealed greater clonal expansion in HLA-associated TCR beta chains than in equally common others. Some public TCRs appeared in many individuals, while most sequences were rare.

As regards this clone: Antigen specificity is unknown.

CDR1 is SQVTM and CDR2 is ANQGSEA in the germline V gene. Trimming pared 7 bases from V and 4 bases from J, leaving 13 bases between. The CDR3 runs 12 residues. Use of 60 Vbeta and 13 Jbeta primers characterized the PCR. In the original analysis: In a later analysis, 75 million to 85 million unique TCR beta chains included roughly 11 million shared by two or more donors. This table comes from immunoSEQ multiplex PCR, and its TCRdb copy is limited to in-frame clones, with some not included. V and J calls and clone size are given by that table; D and trimming were obtained from the DNA. The table has about 190,000 clones, roughly 80% seen once; the top ten hold 0.6% to 0.7%.

The sequenced sample was PBMCs. This receptor was taken from a boy between 5 and 17 years old in good health and CMV-seronegative. J is TRBJ2-5 and V is TRBV29-1; D is perhaps TRBD2 (6 bases). CDR3 sequence: CSASLAPETQYF. CDR3 sequence (DNA): TGCAGCGCCTCACTAGCACCAGAGACCCAGTACTTC.